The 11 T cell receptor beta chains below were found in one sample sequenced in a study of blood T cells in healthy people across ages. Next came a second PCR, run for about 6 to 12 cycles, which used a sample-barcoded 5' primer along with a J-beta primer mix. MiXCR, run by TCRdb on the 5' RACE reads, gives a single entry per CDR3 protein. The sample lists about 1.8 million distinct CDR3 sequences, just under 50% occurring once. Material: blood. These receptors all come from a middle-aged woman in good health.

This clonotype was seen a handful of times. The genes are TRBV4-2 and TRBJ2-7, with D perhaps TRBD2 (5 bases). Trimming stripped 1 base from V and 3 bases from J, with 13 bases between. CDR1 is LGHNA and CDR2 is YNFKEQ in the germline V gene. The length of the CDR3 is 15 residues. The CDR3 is CASSQARSSGYEQYF. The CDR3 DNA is TGTGCCAGCAGCCAAGCCCGTTCGAGCGGCTACGAGCAGTACTTC.

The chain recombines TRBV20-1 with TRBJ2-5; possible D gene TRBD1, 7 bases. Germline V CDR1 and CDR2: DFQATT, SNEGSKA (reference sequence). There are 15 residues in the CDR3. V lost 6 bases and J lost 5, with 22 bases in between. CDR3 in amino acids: CSAVGGRGRSETQYF. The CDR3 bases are TGCAGTGCCGTGGGGGGCAGGGGGAGATCGGAGACCCAGTACTTC.

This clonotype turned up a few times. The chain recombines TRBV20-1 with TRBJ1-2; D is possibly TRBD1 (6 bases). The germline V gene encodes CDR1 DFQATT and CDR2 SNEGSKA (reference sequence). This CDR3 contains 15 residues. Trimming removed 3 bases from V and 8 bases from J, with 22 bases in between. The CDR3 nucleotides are TGCAGTGCTAGTGGGGATACAGGGAGAGTCGTAGGCTACACCTTC. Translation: CSASGDTGRVVGYTF.

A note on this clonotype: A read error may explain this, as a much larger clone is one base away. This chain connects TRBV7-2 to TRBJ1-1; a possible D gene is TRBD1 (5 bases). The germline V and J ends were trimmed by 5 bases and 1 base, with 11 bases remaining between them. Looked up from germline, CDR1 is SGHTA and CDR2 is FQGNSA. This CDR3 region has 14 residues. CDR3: CASSTGPSNTEAFF. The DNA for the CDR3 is TGTGCCAGCAGCACGGGACCGTCGAACACTGAAGCTTTCTTT.

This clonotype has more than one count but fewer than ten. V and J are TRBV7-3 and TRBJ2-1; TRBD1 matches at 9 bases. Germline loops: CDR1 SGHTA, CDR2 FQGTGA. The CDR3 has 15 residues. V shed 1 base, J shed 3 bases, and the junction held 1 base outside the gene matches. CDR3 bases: TGTGCCAGCAGCTTAAACAGGGGGCTCTACAATGAGCAGTTCTTC. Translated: CASSLNRGLYNEQFF.

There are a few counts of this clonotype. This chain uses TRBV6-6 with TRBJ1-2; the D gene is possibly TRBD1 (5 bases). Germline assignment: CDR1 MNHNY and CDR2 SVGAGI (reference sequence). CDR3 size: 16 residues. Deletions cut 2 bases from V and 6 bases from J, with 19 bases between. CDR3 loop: CASSYMGGRQGDGYTF. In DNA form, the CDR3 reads TGTGCCAGCAGTTACATGGGGGGGAGGCAGGGAGATGGCTACACCTTC.

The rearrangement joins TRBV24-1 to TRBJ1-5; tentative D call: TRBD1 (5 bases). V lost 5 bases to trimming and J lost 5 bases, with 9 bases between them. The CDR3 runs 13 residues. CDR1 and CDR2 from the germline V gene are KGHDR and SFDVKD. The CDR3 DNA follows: TGTGCCACCAGTGGAATGGGGCATCAGCCCCAGCATTTT. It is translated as CATSGMGHQPQHF.

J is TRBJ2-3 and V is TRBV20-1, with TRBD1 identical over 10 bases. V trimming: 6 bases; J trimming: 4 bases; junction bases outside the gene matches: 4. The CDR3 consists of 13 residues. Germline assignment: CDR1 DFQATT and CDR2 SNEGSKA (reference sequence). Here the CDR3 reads CSASTGGADTQYF. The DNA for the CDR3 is TGCAGTGCGTCGACAGGGGGCGCAGATACGCAGTATTTT.

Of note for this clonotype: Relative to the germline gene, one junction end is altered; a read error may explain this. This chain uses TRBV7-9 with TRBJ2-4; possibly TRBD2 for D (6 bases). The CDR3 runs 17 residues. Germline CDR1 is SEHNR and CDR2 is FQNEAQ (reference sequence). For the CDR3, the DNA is TGTGCCAGCAGCCCTATCGGGGAGGCCACAGCCAAAAACGTTCAGTACTTC. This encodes CASSPIGEATAKNVQYF. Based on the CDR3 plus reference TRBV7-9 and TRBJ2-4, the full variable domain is DTGVSQNPRHKITKRGQNVTFRCDPISEHNRLYWYRQTLGQGPEFLTYFQNEAQLEKSRLLSDRFSAERPKGSFSTLEIQRTEQGDSAMYLCASSPIGEATAKNVQYFGAGTRLSVL.

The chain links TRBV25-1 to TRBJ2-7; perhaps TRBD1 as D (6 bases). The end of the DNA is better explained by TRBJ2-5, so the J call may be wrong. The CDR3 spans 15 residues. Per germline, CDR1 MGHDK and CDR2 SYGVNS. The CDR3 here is CASRPFVGAEETQYF. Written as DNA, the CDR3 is TGTGCCAGCAGACCCTTCGTGGGGGCCGAGGAGACCCAGTACTTC.

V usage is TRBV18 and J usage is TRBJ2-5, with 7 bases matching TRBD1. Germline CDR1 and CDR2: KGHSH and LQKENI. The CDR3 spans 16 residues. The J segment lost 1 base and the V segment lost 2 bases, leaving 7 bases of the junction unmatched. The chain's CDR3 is CASSPVTGTVQETQYF. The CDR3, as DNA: TGTGCCAGCTCACCAGTTACTGGGACAGTCCAAGAGACCCAGTACTTC.